Detailed here is one T cell receptor beta chain. Its antigen is as yet unknown. Mismatch with germline at one junction end may stem from a read error. As an off-target read in a library built for alpha chains, this beta chain has a frequency of little significance. Amplification of TCR alpha and beta CDR3 regions from RNA used iRepertoire nested multiplex PCR. Input was roughly 85-450 ng of tissue mRNA or PBMC total RNA. TCRdb used MiXCR to reprocess the multiplex PCR reads, holding one entry per CDR3 protein. This table holds fewer than 4,000 distinct CDR3 sequences, 92% found once. This sample is part of a study of glioma-infiltrating T cells. Study-wide points: Tissue and blood shared very few CDR3 sequences. Above-expected tissue-blood divergence occurred in all gliomas, most in low-grade ones.

The clonotype was recovered from a human donor with low-grade glioma or glioblastoma, undergoing nonglioma brain surgery, or in good health (not recorded which). The sample consisted of glioma tissue, nonneoplastic brain tissue, or PBMCs (not recorded which).

The CDR3 nucleotides read TGTGCCATCAGTGAGTCGAAGGGTGGGACTGAAGCTTTCTTT. Protein: CAISESKGGTEAFF. The chain combines TRBV6-6 with TRBJ1-1; D is uncertain. The length of the CDR3 is 14 residues. Germline V gene lookup returns CDR1 MNHNY and CDR2 SVGAGI (reference sequence).